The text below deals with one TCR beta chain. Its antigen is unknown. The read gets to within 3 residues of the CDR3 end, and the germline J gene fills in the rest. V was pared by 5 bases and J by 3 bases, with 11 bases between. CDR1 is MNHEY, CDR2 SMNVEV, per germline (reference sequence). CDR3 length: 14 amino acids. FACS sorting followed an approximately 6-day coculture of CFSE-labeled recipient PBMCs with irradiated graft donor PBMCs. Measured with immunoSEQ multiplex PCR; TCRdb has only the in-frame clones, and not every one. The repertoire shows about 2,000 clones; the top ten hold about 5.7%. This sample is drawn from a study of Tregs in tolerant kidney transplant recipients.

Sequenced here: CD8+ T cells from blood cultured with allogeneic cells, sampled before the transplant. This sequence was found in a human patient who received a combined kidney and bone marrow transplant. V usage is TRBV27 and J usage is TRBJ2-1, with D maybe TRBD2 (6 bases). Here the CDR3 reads CASSPGRGYNEQFF. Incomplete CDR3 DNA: TGTGCCAGCAGTCCCGGGCGGGGCTACAATGAG.